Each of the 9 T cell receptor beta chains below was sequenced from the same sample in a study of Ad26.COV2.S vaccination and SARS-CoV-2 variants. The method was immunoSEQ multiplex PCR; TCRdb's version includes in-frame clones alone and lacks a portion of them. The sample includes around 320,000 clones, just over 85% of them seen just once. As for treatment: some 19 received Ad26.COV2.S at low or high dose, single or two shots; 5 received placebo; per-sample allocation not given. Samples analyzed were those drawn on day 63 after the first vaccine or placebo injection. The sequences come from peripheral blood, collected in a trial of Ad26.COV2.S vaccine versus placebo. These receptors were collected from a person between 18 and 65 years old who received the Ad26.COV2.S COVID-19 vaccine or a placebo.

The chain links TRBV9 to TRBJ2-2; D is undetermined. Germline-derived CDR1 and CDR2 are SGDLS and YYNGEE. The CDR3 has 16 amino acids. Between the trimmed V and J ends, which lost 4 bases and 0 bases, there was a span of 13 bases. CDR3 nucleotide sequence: TGTGCCAGCAGCCCCCCGGAGAACGCGAACACCGGGGAGCTGTTTTTT. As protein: CASSPPENANTGELFF.

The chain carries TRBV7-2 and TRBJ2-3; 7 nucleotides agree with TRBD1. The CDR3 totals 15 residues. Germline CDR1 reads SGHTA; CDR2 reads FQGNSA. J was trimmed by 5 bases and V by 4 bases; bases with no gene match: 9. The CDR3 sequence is CASSWYGTAEDTQYF. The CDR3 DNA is TGTGCCAGCAGCTGGTATGGGACAGCTGAAGATACGCAGTATTTT.

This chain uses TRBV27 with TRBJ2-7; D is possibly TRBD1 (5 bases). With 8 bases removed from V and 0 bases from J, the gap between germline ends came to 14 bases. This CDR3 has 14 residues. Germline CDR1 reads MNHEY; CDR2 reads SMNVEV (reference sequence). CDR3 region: CASRRKTDSYEQYF. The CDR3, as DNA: TGTGCCAGCCGCCGGAAGACAGACTCCTACGAGCAGTACTTC.

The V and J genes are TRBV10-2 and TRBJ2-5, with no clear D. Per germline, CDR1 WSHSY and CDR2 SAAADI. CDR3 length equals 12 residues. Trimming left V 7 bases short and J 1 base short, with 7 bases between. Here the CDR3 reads CASTTAQETQYF. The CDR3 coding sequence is TGCGCCAGCACCACAGCCCAAGAGACCCAGTACTTC.

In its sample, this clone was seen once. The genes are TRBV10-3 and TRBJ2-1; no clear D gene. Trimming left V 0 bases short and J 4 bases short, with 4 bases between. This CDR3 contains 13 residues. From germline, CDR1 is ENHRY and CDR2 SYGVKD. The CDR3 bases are TGTGCCATCAGTGAGTCGATTTACAATGAGCAGTTCTTC. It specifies CAISESIYNEQFF.

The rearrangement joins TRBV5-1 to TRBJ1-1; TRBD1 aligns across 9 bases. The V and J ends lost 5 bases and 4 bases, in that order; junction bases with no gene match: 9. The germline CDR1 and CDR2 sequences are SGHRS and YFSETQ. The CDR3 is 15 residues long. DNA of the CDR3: TGCGCCAGCAGTGGGGACAGGGTGAGAGGCACTGAAGCTTTCTTT. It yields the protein CASSGDRVRGTEAFF.

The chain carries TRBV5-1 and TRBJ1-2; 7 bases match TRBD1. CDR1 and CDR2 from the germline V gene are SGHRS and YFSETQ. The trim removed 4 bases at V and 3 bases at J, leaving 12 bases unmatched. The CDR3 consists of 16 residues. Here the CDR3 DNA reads TGCGCCAGCAGCCAGGGGGGAGGCCTACACTACTATGGCTACACCTTC. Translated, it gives CASSQGGGLHYYGYTF.

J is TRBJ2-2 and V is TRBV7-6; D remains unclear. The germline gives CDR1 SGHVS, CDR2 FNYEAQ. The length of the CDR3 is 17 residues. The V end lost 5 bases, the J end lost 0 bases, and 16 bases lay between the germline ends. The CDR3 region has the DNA TGTGCCAGCAGCCAAAGTATTGGCAGAGCGAACACCGGGGAGCTGTTTTTT. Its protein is CASSQSIGRANTGELFF.

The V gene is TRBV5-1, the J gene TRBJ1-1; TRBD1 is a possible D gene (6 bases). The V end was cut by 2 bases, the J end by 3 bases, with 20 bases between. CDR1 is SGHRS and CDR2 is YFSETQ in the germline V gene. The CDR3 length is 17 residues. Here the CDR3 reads CASSLQGRIELDTEAFF. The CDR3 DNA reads TGCGCCAGCAGCTTACAGGGAAGGATTGAGCTGGACACTGAAGCTTTCTTT.